The 9 T cell receptor beta chains below come from one sample, sequenced in a study of cytomegalovirus exposure and HLA in healthy donors. PCR employed 60 Vbeta and 13 Jbeta primers. Produced via immunoSEQ multiplex PCR; TCRdb's table is partial and in-frame only. The sample lists about 160,000 clones, 81% seen once, with under 1.5% in the top ten. The specimen sequenced was PBMCs. The receptors shown here come from a man aged 50 to 59 in good health and CMV-seropositive.

The table lists this clone with a few counts. The chain is built from TRBV20-1 and TRBJ2-7; D is undetermined. Per the germline V gene, CDR1 is DFQATT and CDR2 is SNEGSKA (reference sequence). The CDR3 consists of 11 residues. This chain's CDR3 is CRVGGPYEQYF. The CDR3 DNA is TGCAGAGTCGGCGGCCCCTACGAGCAGTACTTC.

The table lists this clone with a count of one. The J gene is TRBJ2-7, the V gene TRBV5-1; the D gene is possibly TRBD1 (6 bases). The V end lost 4 bases, the J end lost 7 bases, and 18 bases lay between the germline ends. The CDR3 length is 14 residues. Germline V lookup: CDR1 SGHRS, CDR2 YFSETQ. CDR3 protein: CASSAGQPFGEQYF. The CDR3 region has the DNA TGCGCCAGCAGCGCTGGACAGCCTTTTGGAGAGCAGTACTTC. The variable domain in full, with the rest retrieved from reference TRBV5-1 and TRBJ2-7, is KAGVTQTPRYLIKTRGQQVTLSCSPISGHRSVSWYQQTPGQGLQFLFEYFSETQRNKGNFPGRFSGRQFSNSRSEMNVSTLELGDSALYLCASSAGQPFGEQYFGPGTRLTVT.

This clone was seen a handful of times. J is TRBJ1-2 and V is TRBV5-4; 9 bases are shared with TRBD1. Germline V CDR1 and CDR2: SGHNT, YYREEE (reference sequence). V shed 0 bases, J shed 6 bases, and the junction held 3 bases outside the gene matches. The CDR3 spans 14 residues. The CDR3 sequence is CASSLDRGLNGYTF. For the CDR3, the DNA is TGTGCCAGCAGCTTGGACAGGGGGCTTAATGGCTACACCTTC.

This chain uses TRBV6-5 with TRBJ1-5, with TRBD1 identical over 7 bases. CDR1 MNHEY and CDR2 SVGAGI come from the germline V gene. The length of the CDR3 is 15 residues. V was clipped by 5 bases and J by 1 base; unmatched bases: 5. CDR3 sequence (DNA): TGTGCCAGCAGTAAGACAGGGCGGAGCAATCAGCCCCAGCATTTT. This encodes CASSKTGRSNQPQHF.

The chain's CDR3 is CASSFLGRNTEAFF. The CDR3 DNA follows: TGTGCCAGCAGCTTCTTGGGGCGGAACACTGAAGCTTTCTTT. The rearrangement joins TRBV7-2 to TRBJ1-1; perhaps TRBD1 as D (5 bases). The CDR3 is made up of 14 amino acids. V lost 3 bases, J lost 1 base, and 9 bases lay in between. CDR1 and CDR2 from the germline V gene are SGHTA and FQGNSA.

The chain combines TRBV28 with TRBJ1-3, with D possibly matching TRBD1 (5 bases). The CDR3 has 14 amino acids. CDR1 and CDR2 from the germline V gene are MDHEN and SYDVKM. The CDR3 spells CVVAGPTSGNTIYF. Here the CDR3 DNA reads TGTGTCGTGGCGGGACCCACCTCTGGAAACACCATATATTTT.

The chain carries TRBV4-3 and TRBJ2-5; TRBD2 is a possible D gene (6 bases). Germline CDR1 LGHNA, CDR2 YSLEER. Trimming took 0 bases from V and 10 from J, leaving 12 bases between them. This CDR3 spans 13 amino acids. DNA for the CDR3: TGCGCCAGCAGCCAAGATAGGGGAGGCGTCCAGTACTTC. Amino acids: CASSQDRGGVQYF.

The gene calls are TRBV19 and TRBJ1-1; D remains unclear. Germline CDR1 LNHDA, CDR2 SQIVND (reference sequence). There are 13 residues in the CDR3. Trimming left V 3 bases short and J 4 bases short, with 9 bases between. The CDR3: CASSISEGTEAFF. CDR3 nucleotides: TGTGCCAGTAGTATCTCTGAGGGCACTGAAGCTTTCTTT.

J is TRBJ1-5 and V is TRBV6-6; D is uncertain. The CDR3 length is 16 residues. V was pared by 2 bases and J by 6 bases, with 17 bases between. CDR1 and CDR2 (germline): MNHNY, SVGAGI (reference sequence). Here the CDR3 reads CASSYPTGLSSQPQHF. The CDR3 DNA is TGTGCCAGCAGTTACCCTACGGGGTTGTCTTCTCAGCCCCAGCATTTT.